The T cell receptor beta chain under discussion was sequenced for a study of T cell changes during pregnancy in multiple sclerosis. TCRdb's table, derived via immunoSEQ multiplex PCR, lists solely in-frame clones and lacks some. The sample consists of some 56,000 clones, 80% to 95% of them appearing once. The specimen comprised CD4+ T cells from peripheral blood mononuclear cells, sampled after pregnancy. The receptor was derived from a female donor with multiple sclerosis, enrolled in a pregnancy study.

The CDR3 DNA reads TGTGCCAGCAGGATAACAGCAAGCCCTGGAAACACCATATATTTT. It encodes CASRITASPGNTIYF. V gene TRBV6-5 combines with J gene TRBJ1-3; no clear D gene. V was cut by 6 bases and J by 2 bases, with 14 bases left in between. This CDR3 is built from 15 residues. Germline CDR1 reads MNHEY; CDR2 reads SVGAGI.